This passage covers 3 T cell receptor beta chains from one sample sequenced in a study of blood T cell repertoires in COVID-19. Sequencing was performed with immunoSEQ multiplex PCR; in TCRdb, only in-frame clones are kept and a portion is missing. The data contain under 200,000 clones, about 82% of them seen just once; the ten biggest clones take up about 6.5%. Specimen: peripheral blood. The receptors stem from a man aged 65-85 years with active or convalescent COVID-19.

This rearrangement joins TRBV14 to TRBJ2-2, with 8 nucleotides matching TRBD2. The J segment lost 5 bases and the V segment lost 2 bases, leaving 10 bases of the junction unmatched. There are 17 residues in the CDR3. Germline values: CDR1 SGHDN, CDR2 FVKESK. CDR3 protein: CASSQRLARDVTGELFF. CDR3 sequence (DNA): TGTGCCAGCAGCCAAAGACTAGCGCGTGACGTTACCGGGGAGCTGTTTTTT.

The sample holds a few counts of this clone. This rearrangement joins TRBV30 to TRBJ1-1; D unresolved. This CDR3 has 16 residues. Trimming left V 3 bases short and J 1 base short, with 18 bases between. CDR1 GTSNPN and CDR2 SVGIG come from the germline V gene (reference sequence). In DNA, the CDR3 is TGTGCCTGGAGCGAGAAGCGGGGTAGAGGGAACACTGAAGCTTTCTTT. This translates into CAWSEKRGRGNTEAFF.

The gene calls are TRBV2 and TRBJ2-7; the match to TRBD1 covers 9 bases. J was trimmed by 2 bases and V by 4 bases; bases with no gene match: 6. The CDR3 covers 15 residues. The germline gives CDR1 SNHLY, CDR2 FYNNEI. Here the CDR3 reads CASSVEGQGAYEQYF. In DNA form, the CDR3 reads TGTGCCAGCAGTGTTGAGGGACAGGGCGCCTACGAGCAGTACTTC.